The next 9 T cell receptor beta chains were all read from a single sample in a study of STAT5B mutations in CD4+ large granular lymphocyte leukemia. Produced via immunoSEQ multiplex PCR; TCRdb's table is partial and in-frame only. In the table there are tens of thousands of clones, about two thirds of which are singletons. Source material: CD4+ T cells from blood buffy coats. The receptors were sampled from a human donor in good health.

The J gene is TRBJ2-7, the V gene TRBV14; D is tentatively TRBD1 or TRBD2 (5 bases each). Between the trimmed V and J ends, which lost 4 bases and 6 bases, there was a span of 10 bases. Germline CDR1 and CDR2: SGHDN and FVKESK. CDR3 length: 12 amino acids. The CDR3 protein is CASSRDPPEQYF. The CDR3 DNA is TGTGCCAGCAGCCGGGACCCTCCCGAGCAGTACTTC.

The chain is built from TRBV5-1 and TRBJ2-7; no clear D. Trimming stripped 2 bases from V and 0 bases from J, with 15 bases between. The CDR3 totals 16 residues. CDR1 is SGHRS, CDR2 YFSETQ, per germline. The CDR3: CASSLTPTANSYEQYF. DNA for the CDR3: TGCGCCAGCAGCTTAACACCGACGGCCAACTCCTACGAGCAGTACTTC.

The chain uses TRBV11-2 and TRBJ1-2; TRBD1 aligns across 7 bases. Per germline, CDR1 SGHAT and CDR2 FQNNGV. The CDR3 sequence is 17 residues long. V was clipped by 6 bases and J by 2 bases; unmatched bases: 15. The CDR3 DNA is TGTGCCAGCAGACAGACAGGGCGCTTTCTCCGGAACTATGGCTACACCTTC. Its translation: CASRQTGRFLRNYGYTF.

The DNA of the CDR3 is TGTGCCAGCAGCTTAGCCTCCCTGGGAGGGGGCAATTACGAGCAGTACTTC. This encodes CASSLASLGGGNYEQYF. The J gene is TRBJ2-7, the V gene TRBV7-6; D may match TRBD1 or TRBD2 (7 bases each). This CDR3 has 17 amino acids. With 0 bases removed from V and 4 bases from J, the gap between germline ends came to 19 bases. Germline V CDR1 and CDR2: SGHVS, FNYEAQ.

V usage is TRBV18 and J usage is TRBJ2-3; maybe TRBD1 (6 bases). The CDR3 is 15 residues long. V was pared by 0 bases and J by 4 bases, with 11 bases between. In germline, CDR1 is KGHSH, CDR2 LQKENI. The CDR3 nucleotides are TGTGCCAGCTCACCACCGGGGACACTGGCAGATACGCAGTATTTT. Translation gives CASSPPGTLADTQYF. The full variable domain, its missing parts supplied by reference TRBV18 and TRBJ2-3, is NAGVMQNPRHLVRRRGQEARLRCSPMKGHSHVYWYRQLPEEGLKFMVYLQKENIIDESGMPKERFSAEFPKEGPSILRIQQVVRGDSAAYFCASSPPGTLADTQYFGPGTRLTVL.

The chain links TRBV2 to TRBJ1-5; no firm D call. Germline CDR1 reads SNHLY; CDR2 reads FYNNEI. Trimming removed 3 bases from V and 1 base from J, with 4 bases in between. This CDR3 spans 13 amino acids. Here the CDR3 DNA reads TGTGCCAGCAGTGAGAGAAGCAATCAGCCCCAGCATTTT. This encodes CASSERSNQPQHF.

Written as DNA, the CDR3 is TGTGCCAGCAGCCTGGCAGGGGAACCCGGGGAGCTGTTTTTT. Amino acid sequence: CASSLAGEPGELFF. The chain couples TRBV7-3 to TRBJ2-2; tentatively, D is TRBD1 (6 bases). The CDR3 consists of 14 residues. Germline V lookup: CDR1 SGHTA, CDR2 FQGTGA. V was clipped by 5 bases and J by 6 bases, with 13 bases between them.

V and J are TRBV27 and TRBJ2-5, with D uncertain. This CDR3 is 13 amino acids long. From germline, CDR1 is MNHEY and CDR2 SMNVEV (reference sequence). V was trimmed by 5 bases and J by 1 base, leaving 8 bases between them. CDR3 residues: CASSRASQETQYF. CDR3 in DNA: TGTGCCAGCAGTCGGGCAAGCCAAGAGACCCAGTACTTC.

The J gene is TRBJ1-1, the V gene TRBV7-6; the D gene is possibly TRBD1 (5 bases). This CDR3 is 14 amino acids long. From germline, CDR1 is SGHVS and CDR2 FNYEAQ. V was pared by 5 bases and J by 4 bases, with 14 bases between. The CDR3 sequence is CASSPGSYGTEAFF. The CDR3 DNA reads as TGTGCCAGCAGCCCAGGGTCCTATGGCACTGAAGCTTTCTTT.